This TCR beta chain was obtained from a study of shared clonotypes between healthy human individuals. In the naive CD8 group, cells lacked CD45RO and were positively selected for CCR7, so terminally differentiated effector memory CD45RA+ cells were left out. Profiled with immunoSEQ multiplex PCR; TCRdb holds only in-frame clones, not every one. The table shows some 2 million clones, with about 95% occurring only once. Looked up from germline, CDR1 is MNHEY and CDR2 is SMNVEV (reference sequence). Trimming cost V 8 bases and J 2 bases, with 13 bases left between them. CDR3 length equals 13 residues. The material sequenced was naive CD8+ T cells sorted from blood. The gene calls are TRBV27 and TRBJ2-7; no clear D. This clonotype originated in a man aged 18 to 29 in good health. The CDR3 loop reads CASSGLGPYEQYF. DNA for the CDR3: TGTGCCAGCTCCGGTTTGGGCCCCTACGAGCAGTACTTC.